Listed below are T cell receptor beta chains from one sample, sequenced in a study of PD-L1 blockade in urothelial cancer. TCRdb's copy holds only in-frame clones and misses some; the assay was immunoSEQ multiplex PCR. The table includes about 100,000 clones, around 93% detected once. Sample: PBMCs, taken around atezolizumab (anti-PD-L1) treatment. The receptors derive from an elderly woman with urothelial cancer. The CDR3 runs from the conserved cysteine through the conserved F or W. Fields, in order: D gene, clone size, J gene, V gene, CDR3 DNA, CDR3 protein. The D gene is left open where the match is weak. Expanded clones get a size class; other rows say once, few or many, or leave the size out.

d_call: NA; clone_size: few; j_call: TRBJ2-7; v_call: TRBV11-2; cdr3_nt: TGTGCCAGCAGCTCGCCCACAGGGAGCGCCTACGAGCAGTACTTC; cdr3_aa: CASSSPTGSAYEQYF
d_call: TRBD1; clone_size: NA; j_call: TRBJ1-2; v_call: TRBV30; cdr3_nt: TGTGCCAGATCAGGGGGTGAAGCTAACTATGGCTACACCTTC; cdr3_aa: CARSGGEANYGYTF
d_call: TRBD2; clone_size: once; j_call: TRBJ2-1; v_call: TRBV2; cdr3_nt: TGTGCCAGCAGTGAGGAGGGACTAGCGGGCCGCGAGCAGTTCTTC; cdr3_aa: CASSEEGLAGREQFF
d_call: NA; clone_size: NA; j_call: TRBJ2-5; v_call: TRBV27; cdr3_nt: TGTGCCAGCAGTGGGCCACAAGAGACCCAGTACTTC; cdr3_aa: CASSGPQETQYF
d_call: TRBD1; clone_size: NA; j_call: TRBJ2-1; v_call: TRBV4-2; cdr3_nt: TGTGCCAGCAGACAGGGGCTAGTTGGCGAGCAGTTCTTC; cdr3_aa: CASRQGLVGEQFF
d_call: TRBD1; clone_size: NA; j_call: TRBJ1-1; v_call: TRBV2; cdr3_nt: TGTGCCAGCAGGACAGGGGGCACTGAAGCTTTCTTT; cdr3_aa: CASRTGGTEAFF
d_call: NA; clone_size: NA; j_call: TRBJ1-1; v_call: TRBV18; cdr3_nt: TGTGCCAGCTCCCGGACTAGGGACACTGAAGCTTTCTTT; cdr3_aa: CASSRTRDTEAFF
d_call: NA; clone_size: NA; j_call: TRBJ1-1; v_call: TRBV10-3; cdr3_nt: TGTGCCATCAGTGTTACGGCATCGCCAGGCACTGAAGCTTTCTTT; cdr3_aa: CAISVTASPGTEAFF
d_call: NA; clone_size: NA; j_call: TRBJ1-2; v_call: TRBV18; cdr3_nt: TGTGCCAGCTCACCACAGGGGCAGCAGAACTATGGCTACACCTTC; cdr3_aa: CASSPQGQQNYGYTF
d_call: TRBD2; clone_size: NA; j_call: TRBJ2-3; v_call: TRBV5-1; cdr3_nt: TGCGCCAGCAGCCCTAGCGGACCCATCGCAGATACGCAGTATTTT; cdr3_aa: CASSPSGPIADTQYF
d_call: NA; clone_size: NA; j_call: TRBJ1-5; v_call: TRBV19; cdr3_nt: TGTGCCAGTAGTATAGGAGATAGCAATCAGCCCCAGCATTTT; cdr3_aa: CASSIGDSNQPQHF
d_call: TRBD1; clone_size: NA; j_call: TRBJ2-1; v_call: TRBV5-1; cdr3_nt: TGCGCCAGCAGACTGGACAGGGCCTACTACAATGAGCAGTTCTTC; cdr3_aa: CASRLDRAYYNEQFF
d_call: NA; clone_size: NA; j_call: TRBJ1-5; v_call: TRBV5-6; cdr3_nt: TGTGCCAGCAGCTTGTGGACGGGAAGTAGCAATCAGCCCCAGCATTTT; cdr3_aa: CASSLWTGSSNQPQHF
d_call: TRBD2; clone_size: NA; j_call: TRBJ2-5; v_call: TRBV25-1; cdr3_nt: TGTGCCAGCAGTAAGGGACTAGCGGGAGAAGAGACCCAGTACTTC; cdr3_aa: CASSKGLAGEETQYF
d_call: TRBD2; clone_size: once; j_call: TRBJ2-2; v_call: TRBV18; cdr3_nt: TGTGCCAGCTCACCCTCTACGACTAGCGGGGTCACCGGGGAGCTGTTTTTT; cdr3_aa: CASSPSTTSGVTGELFF
d_call: NA; clone_size: NA; j_call: TRBJ1-2; v_call: TRBV5-5; cdr3_nt: TGTGCCAGCAGCTTGGGGGGCCCCAACCCCTATGGCTACACCTTC; cdr3_aa: CASSLGGPNPYGYTF
d_call: NA; clone_size: NA; j_call: TRBJ1-1; v_call: TRBV27; cdr3_nt: TGTGCCAGCAGCCTGGGGAGGGGGATCACTGAAGCTTTCTTT; cdr3_aa: CASSLGRGITEAFF
d_call: NA; clone_size: NA; j_call: TRBJ2-7; v_call: TRBV7-8; cdr3_nt: TGTGCCAGCAGCTTAGGACAGAACTACGAGCAGTACTTC; cdr3_aa: CASSLGQNYEQYF
d_call: TRBD2; clone_size: NA; j_call: TRBJ2-7; v_call: TRBV11-2; cdr3_nt: TGTGCCAGCAGCTTAACCAGGACTAGCGGGAGCTACGAGCAGTACTTC; cdr3_aa: CASSLTRTSGSYEQYF
d_call: NA; clone_size: NA; j_call: TRBJ1-2; v_call: TRBV29-1; cdr3_nt: TGCAGCTCTCGGACTGATGATGGCTACACCTTC; cdr3_aa: CSSRTDDGYTF
d_call: TRBD2; clone_size: NA; j_call: TRBJ2-3; v_call: TRBV13; cdr3_nt: TGTGCCAGCAGCTTATTGGGGACTAGCGGGGGAGGCGACGCCCGTCCAGATACGCAGTATTTT; cdr3_aa: CASSLLGTSGGGDARPDTQYF
d_call: NA; clone_size: NA; j_call: TRBJ1-5; v_call: TRBV6-6; cdr3_nt: TGTGCCAGCAGTCAGACAAATAGCAATCAGCCCCAGCATTTT; cdr3_aa: CASSQTNSNQPQHF
d_call: NA; clone_size: NA; j_call: TRBJ1-4; v_call: TRBV7-9; cdr3_nt: TGTGCCAGCAGCTTAGGGAGCCTCGCAGAGGAAAAACTGTTTTTT; cdr3_aa: CASSLGSLAEEKLFF
d_call: TRBD1; clone_size: NA; j_call: TRBJ2-7; v_call: TRBV29-1; cdr3_nt: TGCAGCGTCCAGGACAGGGAGAATTACGAGCAGTACTTC; cdr3_aa: CSVQDRENYEQYF
d_call: NA; clone_size: once; j_call: TRBJ1-1; v_call: TRBV27; cdr3_nt: TGTGCCAGCAGTTTTTATGTAGGGGCAGTGAACACTGAAGCTTTCTTT; cdr3_aa: CASSFYVGAVNTEAFF
d_call: NA; clone_size: NA; j_call: TRBJ1-2; v_call: TRBV20-1; cdr3_nt: TGCAGTGCCAGGGTGAGCGATGGCTACACCTTC; cdr3_aa: CSARVSDGYTF
d_call: NA; clone_size: NA; j_call: TRBJ2-3; v_call: TRBV19; cdr3_nt: TGTGCCAGTAGTACACACTCGCTAGCGACTGTGCCCCGTAGGGCAGATACGCAGTATTTT; cdr3_aa: CASSTHSLATVPRRADTQYF
d_call: NA; clone_size: NA; j_call: TRBJ1-4; v_call: TRBV27; cdr3_nt: TGTGCCAGCAGTTTCTCTCCGAGCCGTGTTGAAAAACTGTTTTTT; cdr3_aa: CASSFSPSRVEKLFF
d_call: TRBD2; clone_size: NA; j_call: TRBJ2-1; v_call: TRBV5-1; cdr3_nt: TGCGCCAGCAGCCGGACTAGCGGGGGAAACAATGAGCAGTTCTTC; cdr3_aa: CASSRTSGGNNEQFF
d_call: TRBD2; clone_size: NA; j_call: TRBJ2-3; v_call: TRBV2; cdr3_nt: TGTGCCAGCAGTGAGGGACTAGCAACAGATACGCAGTATTTT; cdr3_aa: CASSEGLATDTQYF
d_call: TRBD1; clone_size: NA; j_call: TRBJ2-1; v_call: TRBV9; cdr3_nt: TGTGCCAGCTCTCCGGGACAGGGGACGAATGAGCAGTTCTTC; cdr3_aa: CASSPGQGTNEQFF
d_call: NA; clone_size: NA; j_call: TRBJ1-1; v_call: TRBV7-8; cdr3_nt: TGTGCCAGCAGCAGTGGACAGTTGAACACTGAAGCTTTCTTT; cdr3_aa: CASSSGQLNTEAFF
d_call: NA; clone_size: once; j_call: TRBJ2-3; v_call: TRBV7-8; cdr3_nt: TGTGCCAGCAGCTTAGTTGGGCAGAGTACAGATACGCAGTATTTT; cdr3_aa: CASSLVGQSTDTQYF
d_call: TRBD2; clone_size: NA; j_call: TRBJ2-1; v_call: TRBV2; cdr3_nt: TGTGCCAGCCCTGCGGCGGGAGGGCGGGAAAGTGAGCAGTTCTTC; cdr3_aa: CASPAAGGRESEQFF
d_call: TRBD1; clone_size: NA; j_call: TRBJ2-1; v_call: TRBV5-1; cdr3_nt: TGCGCCAGCAGCACGGCCGGGACAGCTTCTTTCAATGAGCAGTTCTTC; cdr3_aa: CASSTAGTASFNEQFF
d_call: TRBD1; clone_size: NA; j_call: TRBJ1-4; v_call: TRBV15; cdr3_nt: TGTGCCACCAGCAGAAAGGGACAGGGGGAGGAAAAACTGTTTTTT; cdr3_aa: CATSRKGQGEEKLFF
d_call: TRBD1; clone_size: NA; j_call: TRBJ2-1; v_call: TRBV5-4; cdr3_nt: TGTGCCAGCAGCTCGCCGGGACAGGGAAAAAATGAGCAGTTCTTC; cdr3_aa: CASSSPGQGKNEQFF
d_call: TRBD1; clone_size: NA; j_call: TRBJ1-5; v_call: TRBV27; cdr3_nt: TGTGCCAGCAGTTTAGAAGGGGGCGCCGGTCAGCCCCAGCATTTT; cdr3_aa: CASSLEGGAGQPQHF
d_call: NA; clone_size: NA; j_call: TRBJ2-2; v_call: TRBV11-1; cdr3_nt: TGTGCCAGCAGCTTAGGGGCGGGACCCACCGGGGAGCTGTTTTTT; cdr3_aa: CASSLGAGPTGELFF
d_call: TRBD2; clone_size: NA; j_call: TRBJ2-3; v_call: TRBV11-2; cdr3_nt: TGTGCCAGCAGCCCGACTAGCGGGAGGGACCCTCAGTATTTT; cdr3_aa: CASSPTSGRDPQYF
d_call: NA; clone_size: NA; j_call: TRBJ2-1; v_call: TRBV29-1; cdr3_nt: TGCAGCGTTGGGTCCCGAGGGTCGACGGAGCAGTTCTTC; cdr3_aa: CSVGSRGSTEQFF
d_call: NA; clone_size: NA; j_call: TRBJ2-3; v_call: TRBV29-1; cdr3_nt: TGCAGCGTGCCCGCAGGGGGCACAGATACGCAGTATTTT; cdr3_aa: CSVPAGGTDTQYF
d_call: TRBD1; clone_size: few; j_call: TRBJ1-5; v_call: TRBV10-3; cdr3_nt: TGTGCCATCAATAGGGGGCAGGATCAGCCCCAGCATTTT; cdr3_aa: CAINRGQDQPQHF
d_call: TRBD1; clone_size: NA; j_call: TRBJ1-1; v_call: TRBV10-2; cdr3_nt: TGCGCCAGCTCCGGGACAGGGGGCTTGGGTGAAGCTTTCTTT; cdr3_aa: CASSGTGGLGEAFF
d_call: TRBD1; clone_size: NA; j_call: TRBJ1-2; v_call: TRBV28; cdr3_nt: TGTGCCAGCAGTGCCGTGGACAGGGGGCCTGGCTACACCTTC; cdr3_aa: CASSAVDRGPGYTF
d_call: TRBD2; clone_size: NA; j_call: TRBJ2-2; v_call: TRBV4-2; cdr3_nt: TGTGCCAGCAGCCAAGAAGGGACTAGCCCGACCGGGGAGCTGTTTTTT; cdr3_aa: CASSQEGTSPTGELFF
d_call: NA; clone_size: NA; j_call: TRBJ1-4; v_call: TRBV7-6; cdr3_nt: TGTGCCAGCAGCTCGACAGTCCTTAATGAAAAACTGTTTTTT; cdr3_aa: CASSSTVLNEKLFF
d_call: NA; clone_size: NA; j_call: TRBJ1-1; v_call: TRBV11-2; cdr3_nt: TGTGCCAGCAGCTTAGGACTTAACACTGAAGCTTTCTTT; cdr3_aa: CASSLGLNTEAFF
d_call: TRBD1; clone_size: NA; j_call: TRBJ1-2; v_call: TRBV2; cdr3_nt: TGTGCCAGCAGCGTACAGGGGAACTATGGCTACACCTTC; cdr3_aa: CASSVQGNYGYTF
d_call: NA; clone_size: NA; j_call: TRBJ1-1; v_call: TRBV5-6; cdr3_nt: TGTGCCAGCAGCTTGCAGGGTGCGAACACTGAAGCTTTCTTT; cdr3_aa: CASSLQGANTEAFF
d_call: TRBD2; clone_size: NA; j_call: TRBJ2-5; v_call: TRBV7-6; cdr3_nt: TGCGCCAGCAGCTTGGCCGAGCGGGGCCAAGAGACCCAGTACTTC; cdr3_aa: CASSLAERGQETQYF
d_call: NA; clone_size: once; j_call: TRBJ1-3; v_call: TRBV18; cdr3_nt: TGTGCCAGCTCACTGTCGACCACAGGGTCATCTGGAAACACCATATATTTT; cdr3_aa: CASSLSTTGSSGNTIYF
d_call: TRBD1; clone_size: NA; j_call: TRBJ1-5; v_call: TRBV2; cdr3_nt: TGTGCCAGCAGTGAACAGGGGGCGGGCCAGCCCCAGCATTTT; cdr3_aa: CASSEQGAGQPQHF
d_call: NA; clone_size: once; j_call: TRBJ1-1; v_call: TRBV29-1; cdr3_nt: TGCAGCGCCCGGCGGGGGGTGGATCGGACTGAAGCTTTCTTT; cdr3_aa: CSARRGVDRTEAFF
d_call: TRBD1; clone_size: NA; j_call: TRBJ1-5; v_call: TRBV4-2; cdr3_nt: TGTGCCAGCAGCCTCGGGACAGGGGGCGAACAGCCCCAGCATTTT; cdr3_aa: CASSLGTGGEQPQHF
d_call: NA; clone_size: NA; j_call: TRBJ1-3; v_call: TRBV9; cdr3_nt: TGTGCCAGCAGCGTAGAGGCGGGGCACTCTGGAAACACCATATATTTT; cdr3_aa: CASSVEAGHSGNTIYF
d_call: NA; clone_size: NA; j_call: TRBJ2-5; v_call: TRBV19; cdr3_nt: TGTGCCAGTACACCTACCCAGGGGGGTGGGGAGACCCAGTACTTC; cdr3_aa: CASTPTQGGGETQYF
d_call: TRBD1; clone_size: NA; j_call: TRBJ1-2; v_call: TRBV28; cdr3_nt: TGTGCCAGCAGTGTGACAGGGGTCTATGGCTACACCTTC; cdr3_aa: CASSVTGVYGYTF
d_call: TRBD1; clone_size: once; j_call: TRBJ2-1; v_call: TRBV25-1; cdr3_nt: TGTGCCAGCAGTGGGACAGGGCCATACAATGAGCAGTTCTTC; cdr3_aa: CASSGTGPYNEQFF